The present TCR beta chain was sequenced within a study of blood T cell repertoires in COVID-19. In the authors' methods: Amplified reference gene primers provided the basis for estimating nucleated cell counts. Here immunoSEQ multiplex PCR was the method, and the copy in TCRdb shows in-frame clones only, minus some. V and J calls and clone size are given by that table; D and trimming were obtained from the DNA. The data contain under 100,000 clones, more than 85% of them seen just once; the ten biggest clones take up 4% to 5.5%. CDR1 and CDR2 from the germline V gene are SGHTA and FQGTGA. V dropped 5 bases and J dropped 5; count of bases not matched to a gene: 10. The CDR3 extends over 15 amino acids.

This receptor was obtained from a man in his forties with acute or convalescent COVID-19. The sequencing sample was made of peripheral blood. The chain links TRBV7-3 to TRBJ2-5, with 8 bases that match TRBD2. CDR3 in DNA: TGTGCCAGCAGCCCATCAGCGGGGGCCGGGGAGACCCAGTACTTC. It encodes CASSPSAGAGETQYF.